This TCR beta chain was identified during a study of cytomegalovirus exposure and HLA in healthy donors. Study results and caveats: Of the V segments, some could not be distinguished, including TRBV6-2 and TRBV6-3, and were excluded. A later analysis reportedly found fewer N-insertions in an Asian-associated ancestry cluster than the approximately 670-donor mean. In a later analysis, across HLA loci, associated TCR counts were highest for DRB1, lowest for HLA-C.

On this clone itself: No antigen is known for it.

Both 60 Vbeta primers and 13 Jbeta primers went into the PCR. Sequencing used immunoSEQ multiplex PCR; TCRdb keeps in-frame clones, though not all of them. The repertoire includes tens of thousands of clones, around four fifths of them detected once, and around 3% sits in the top ten. This CDR3 comprises 14 residues. V lost 0 bases and J lost 1, with 7 bases in between. CDR1 SGHVS and CDR2 FNYEAQ come from the germline V gene. The sample consisted of PBMCs. This chain links TRBV7-6 with TRBJ2-7; possible D gene TRBD2, 6 bases. The TCR sequence derives from a young man in good health and CMV-seronegative. As DNA, the CDR3 is TGTGCCAGCAGCTTAGCGGGAGGATCCTACGAGCAGTACTTC. It yields the protein CASSLAGGSYEQYF.